The clone carrying this T cell receptor beta chain appeared a few times. The antigen is not known. The hyperthyroidism patients had all been newly diagnosed, and their disease duration was under 2 months. Their ages ranged from 18 to 65 years. Researchers barred patients who had uncontrolled infection, other autoimmune disease, pregnancy or lactation. Amplification of TCR beta CDR3 regions used RNA as the template. First-round RT-PCR with HTBI primers amplified the TCR CDR3 region. TCRdb redid the calling of the multiplex PCR reads with MiXCR, one entry per CDR3 protein. Here the sample spans under 350,000 distinct CDR3 sequences, 15% to 20% being singletons. This sample is drawn from a study of T cells in Graves' hyperthyroidism and ophthalmopathy. V lost 5 bases and J 6 bases, leaving 14 bases between the germline ends. The germline V gene has CDR1 MNHEY and CDR2 SVGEGT. CDR3 size: 14 residues. Overall study results and limits: The model made its ophthalmopathy prediction, and onset followed a median 6.5 months later. Most thyroid clonotypes with frequency above 0.001 were detected in blood.

The chain combines TRBV6-2 or TRBV6-3 with TRBJ2-1; D is possibly TRBD1 (6 bases). The material sequenced was blood. The TCR originated in a woman aged 50 to 60 with Graves' hyperthyroidism. DNA of the CDR3: TGTGCCAGCAGTCCCCGAGGACAGTCCAATGAGCAGTTCTTC. It translates to CASSPRGQSNEQFF.